The present T cell receptor beta chain was sequenced within a study of graft-versus-host responses after intestinal transplantation. Background on the study: Tacrolimus plus steroids were given to all recipients for roughly 3 years, preceded by anti-thymocyte globulin induction.

From germline, CDR1 is MNHNS and CDR2 SASEGT. This CDR3 region has 13 residues. The V gene lost 4 bases and the J gene lost 4 bases, with 10 bases spanning the gap. Study results and caveats: GvH clones surfaced in recipient marrow, some emerging earlier in ileum or blood. Peak circulating GvH clone levels were associated with early post-transplant HvG declines.

As to this clone: Its antigen is still unknown.

Only in-frame clones appear in the TCRdb table, and some are missing; sequencing was by immunoSEQ multiplex PCR. The table includes under 90,000 clones, about 91% detected once. The receptor was derived from a human donor who was the organ donor for an intestinal transplant. Sequenced here: unstimulated CD4+ T cells sorted from spleen or lymph node cells, sampled before transplant. The chain combines TRBV6-1 with TRBJ1-1, with D tentatively TRBD1 (6 bases). CDR3 protein: CASSVQGGTEAFF. CDR3 nucleotides: TGTGCCAGCAGTGTGCAAGGGGGCACTGAAGCTTTCTTT.